This entry lists 32 T cell receptor beta chains sequenced from one sample in a study of blood T cell repertoires in COVID-19 (dated by TCRdb to 2019 to 2021). The library was generated by the immunoSEQ multiplex PCR assay. TCRdb mirrors the immuneACCESS table, restricted to in-frame sequences. Some clones are absent from its copies; in checked studies, under half trace to an unresolved V gene, and the reason for the others is unknown. This sample is represented by 200,000 to 250,000 clones; roughly 88% of them were singletons. The top ten hold 2% to 2.5% of the sample. The sequencing sample was made of peripheral blood. These receptors were obtained from a man in his thirties or forties who had recovered from COVID-19.

V and J are TRBV25-1 and TRBJ1-6; possibly TRBD1 for D (5 bases). Looked up from germline, CDR1 is MGHDK and CDR2 is SYGVNS. Trimming shortened V by 1 base and J by 10 bases, and 23 bases separated the two germline ends. This CDR3 comprises 18 residues. CDR3 sequence reads: CASSESVGGFSMWSPLHF. The CDR3 coding sequence is TGTGCCAGCAGTGAATCCGTCGGGGGATTCTCAATGTGGTCACCCCTCCACTTT.

The rearrangement links TRBV10-3 to TRBJ1-2, with 11 nucleotides matching TRBD1. After removal of 4 bases from V and 8 bases from J, the junction contained 6 bases not matched to a gene. CDR3 length: 14 amino acids. CDR1 and CDR2 from the germline V gene are ENHRY and SYGVKD. In DNA, the CDR3 is TGTGCCATCAGTGGGACAGGGGGCAAGGGAGGCTACACCTTC. It codes for CAISGTGGKGGYTF.

This clone has only a few counts. The rearrangement joins TRBV5-6 to TRBJ2-3, with a weak D call TRBD2 (7 bases). CDR1 and CDR2 from the germline V gene are SGHDT and YYEEEE. Trimming shortened V by 4 bases and J by 1 base, and 13 bases separated the two germline ends. The length of the CDR3 is 15 residues. In DNA, the CDR3 is TGTGCCAGCAGCCCAGAAGGGGGGGGCACAGATACGCAGTATTTT. Its translation is CASSPEGGGTDTQYF.

This chain connects TRBV6-2 or TRBV6-3 to TRBJ2-5; D ambiguous. Trimming removed 2 bases at V and 2 bases at J, with 6 bases between. Germline assignment: CDR1 MNHEY and CDR2 SVGEGT. The CDR3 extends over 13 amino acids. CDR3 loop: CASSYGLQETQYF. CDR3 coding DNA: TGTGCCAGCAGTTACGGCTTGCAAGAGACCCAGTACTTC.

The sample holds one count of this clone. The chain carries TRBV7-2 and TRBJ2-7, with 10 positions matching TRBD1. Germline lookup yields CDR1 SGHTA and CDR2 FQGNSA. The CDR3 totals 16 residues. J was trimmed by 2 bases and V by 6 bases; bases with no gene match: 10. Here the CDR3 reads CASSLMTGGNPYEQYF. The CDR3 region has the DNA TGTGCCAGCAGTCTAATGACAGGGGGCAATCCCTACGAGCAGTACTTC.

This chain connects TRBV24-1 to TRBJ2-2; a weak D match, TRBD2 (5 bases). V lost 10 bases and J 7 bases, leaving 18 bases between the germline ends. Germline V gene lookup returns CDR1 KGHDR and CDR2 SFDVKD. The CDR3 consists of 14 residues. CDR3 DNA sequence: TGTGCCACTCACACCAGCCAGGCGGGCGGGGAGCTGTTTTTT. Protein sequence: CATHTSQAGGELFF.

This chain uses TRBV12-3 or TRBV12-4 with TRBJ1-6; tentatively, D is TRBD1 (5 bases). V lost 4 bases to trimming and J lost 9 bases, with 10 bases between them. The CDR3 covers 13 residues. The CDR3 nucleotides read TGTGCCAGCAGTTCGACAGAAAGTTCACCCCTCCACTTT. It encodes CASSSTESSPLHF.

The chain carries TRBV6-4 and TRBJ1-1, with TRBD1 as a possible D gene (6 bases). Germline values: CDR1 MRHNA, CDR2 SNTAGT. V was cut by 4 bases and J by 0 bases, with 12 bases left in between. The CDR3 runs 15 residues. Here the CDR3 DNA reads TGTGCCAGCAGTGCCGTACAGGGTATGAACACTGAAGCTTTCTTT. Translating it yields CASSAVQGMNTEAFF.

The V and J genes are TRBV20-1 and TRBJ1-2; TRBD1 is a possible D gene (6 bases). The CDR3 runs 13 residues. Between the trimmed V and J ends, which lost 3 bases and 4 bases, there was a span of 12 bases. Germline V gene sequence: CDR1 DFQATT, CDR2 SNEGSKA (reference sequence). DNA of the CDR3: TGCAGTGCTAGTTCGGACAGAATCTATGGCTACACCTTC. It yields the protein CSASSDRIYGYTF.

This clone is a singleton in its sample. The genes are TRBV5-6 and TRBJ2-1; 7 bases are shared with TRBD1. CDR1 SGHDT and CDR2 YYEEEE come from the germline V gene. Trimming at V came to 1 base and at J to 4 bases, leaving 2 bases not matched to a gene. This CDR3 comprises 14 residues. This CDR3 reads CASSLRGPYNEQFF. Here the CDR3 DNA reads TGTGCCAGCAGCTTGAGGGGGCCTTACAATGAGCAGTTCTTC.

This clone was observed a few times. This chain joins TRBV5-1 and TRBJ1-3; D call uncertain. Germline V gene sequence: CDR1 SGHRS, CDR2 YFSETQ. With 0 bases removed from V and 0 bases from J, the gap between germline ends came to 10 bases. The CDR3 is made up of 16 amino acids. The CDR3 bases are TGCGCCAGCAGCTTGGACTCTTTGTCCTCTGGAAACACCATATATTTT. Translation gives CASSLDSLSSGNTIYF.

V usage is TRBV3-1 (or the pseudogene TRBV3-2) and J usage is TRBJ1-2, with D hard to call. With 3 bases removed from V and 3 bases from J, the gap between germline ends came to 8 bases. CDR3 length equals 13 residues. Looked up from germline, CDR1 is LGHDT and CDR2 is YNNKEL (reference sequence). CDR3 nucleotide sequence: TGTGCCAGCAGCCATGAGGGCCACTATGGCTACACCTTC. It translates to CASSHEGHYGYTF.

This clone was seen more than once but under ten times. The chain joins TRBV14 to TRBJ1-4; D unclear. V was trimmed by 2 bases and J by 0 bases, leaving 7 bases between them. The CDR3 length is 15 residues. Germline V CDR1 and CDR2: SGHDN, FVKESK. The CDR3 here is CASSQLFATNEKLFF. CDR3 nucleotides: TGTGCCAGCAGCCAACTATTTGCAACTAATGAAAAACTGTTTTTT.

This sequence joins TRBV7-7 and TRBJ2-7, with 15 bases that match TRBD2. Trimming took 4 bases from V and 9 from J; bases not matched to a gene: 1. Looked up from germline, CDR1 is SSHAT and CDR2 is FNYEAQ (reference sequence). This CDR3 is built from 13 residues. CDR3 nucleotides: TGTGCCAGCAGCTCGGGACTAGCGGGGGGGCAGTACTTC. Translation gives CASSSGLAGGQYF. Drawing the rest from reference TRBV7-7 and TRBJ2-7, the complete variable domain is GAGVSQSPRYKVTKRGQDVTLRCDPISSHATLYWYQQALGQGPEFLTYFNYEAQPDKSGLPSDRFSAERPEGSISTLTIQRTEQRDSAMYRCASSSGLAGGQYFGPGTRLTVT.

The chain is built from TRBV2 and TRBJ1-1; D remains ambiguous. CDR3 size: 14 residues. Germline CDR1 reads SNHLY; CDR2 reads FYNNEI. The V and J ends lost 6 bases and 7 bases respectively, with 18 bases between them. The CDR3, as DNA: TGTGCCAGCAGAGTTACTTTTGACGGAGTTGAAGCTTTCTTT. This translates into CASRVTFDGVEAFF.

V is TRBV19 and J is TRBJ1-1; maybe TRBD1 (6 bases). The CDR3 totals 15 residues. Looked up from germline, CDR1 is LNHDA and CDR2 is SQIVND (reference sequence). V dropped 0 bases and J dropped 5 bases, with 13 bases sitting between them. CDR3 nucleotide sequence: TGTGCCAGTAGTATAGAGGGGCAGGGGCCTACTGAAGCTTTCTTT. Its protein product is CASSIEGQGPTEAFF. The whole variable domain, filled in from reference TRBV19 and TRBJ1-1, reads DGGITQSPKYLFRKEGQNVTLSCEQNLNHDAMYWYRQDPGQGLRLIYYSQIVNDFQKGDIAEGYSVSREKKESFPLTVTSAQKNPTAFYLCASSIEGQGPTEAFFGQGTRLTVV.

The CDR3 DNA sequence: TGTGCCGGAGACCGGACAGCAACTAATGAAAAACTGTTTTTT. Translation gives CAGDRTATNEKLFF. The chain has TRBV30 and TRBJ1-4; TRBD1 is a possible D gene (6 bases). V was pared by 8 bases and J by 0 bases, with 13 bases between. This CDR3 has 14 residues. From germline, CDR1 is GTSNPN and CDR2 SVGIG (reference sequence).

The chain combines TRBV5-1 with TRBJ1-5; D gene unclear. Germline CDR1 is SGHRS and CDR2 is YFSETQ. Trimming took off 2 bases at V and 4 bases at J, with 13 bases between the two ends. The CDR3 has 15 amino acids. In nucleotides, the CDR3 is TGCGCCAGCAGCTTAGACGGGTACCTAAATCAGCCCCAGCATTTT. Its translation is CASSLDGYLNQPQHF.

This chain joins TRBV2 and TRBJ1-6; 7 nucleotides agree with TRBD1. CDR1 is SNHLY, CDR2 FYNNEI, per germline. The CDR3 contains 13 residues. The junction had 3 bases not matched to a gene; V was cut back by 4 bases and J by 9 bases. The CDR3: CASSAQGGSPLHF. The CDR3 DNA is TGTGCCAGCAGTGCCCAGGGGGGTTCACCCCTCCACTTT.

The V gene is TRBV10-1, the J gene TRBJ2-1; a possible D gene is TRBD1 (5 bases). Between the trimmed V and J ends, which lost 6 bases and 5 bases, there was a span of 14 bases. The CDR3 consists of 14 residues. CDR1 is WNHNN and CDR2 is SYGVQD in the germline V gene (reference sequence). CDR3 residues: CASSGIGQNNEQFF. CDR3 sequence (DNA): TGCGCCAGCAGCGGAATCGGACAAAACAATGAGCAGTTCTTC.

The rearrangement uses TRBV2 and TRBJ2-7; TRBD2 matches at 7 bases. Trimming cost V 1 base and J 3 bases; bases outside gene matches: 3. The length of the CDR3 is 14 residues. CDR1 and CDR2 from the germline V gene are SNHLY and FYNNEI. CDR3 region: CASSEGLADYEQYF. CDR3 nucleotides: TGTGCCAGCAGTGAAGGCCTAGCGGACTACGAGCAGTACTTC.

The J gene is TRBJ2-1, the V gene TRBV11-2, with TRBD2 identical over 9 bases. Germline CDR1 and CDR2: SGHAT and FQNNGV. The CDR3 is 18 residues long. With V trimmed by 0 bases and J by 4 bases, 10 bases remained unmatched. As DNA, the CDR3 is TGTGCCAGCAGCTTAGATTCTTTTCCGGGACTAGCTTACAATGAGCAGTTCTTC. The encoded protein is CASSLDSFPGLAYNEQFF.

The chain carries TRBV6-5 and TRBJ2-2, with TRBD2 matching 7 bases. Germline CDR1 and CDR2: MNHEY and SVGAGI. V shed 5 bases and J 7 bases; nucleotides not matched to a gene: 10. The CDR3 runs 15 residues. The CDR3 DNA follows: TGTGCCAGCAGTCCCCGGGGAGGGGCTGGCGGGGAGCTGTTTTTT. As protein: CASSPRGGAGGELFF.

The V call is TRBV6-1, the J call TRBJ2-1; 9 nucleotides align to TRBD2. V lost 2 bases and J lost 0; bases outside the gene matches: 8. This CDR3 spans 18 amino acids. Germline lookup yields CDR1 MNHNS and CDR2 SASEGT. The chain's CDR3 is CASSERGGGASSYNEQFF. The CDR3 region has the DNA TGTGCCAGCAGTGAAAGAGGCGGGGGGGCCAGCTCCTACAATGAGCAGTTCTTC.

The chain recombines TRBV6-5 with TRBJ2-2; weak D call: TRBD1 (5 bases). V lost 6 bases, J lost 5 bases, and 10 bases lay in between. The CDR3 runs 13 residues. Germline assignment: CDR1 MNHEY and CDR2 SVGAGI. CDR3 nucleotide sequence: TGTGCCAGCAGGGCAGGGTCAACCGGGGAGCTGTTTTTT. It specifies CASRAGSTGELFF.

This clone was observed a single time. The chain couples TRBV5-1 to TRBJ2-1; 12 nucleotides agree with TRBD2. CDR1 SGHRS and CDR2 YFSETQ come from the germline V gene. J was trimmed by 0 bases and V by 4 bases; bases with no gene match: 2. CDR3 length: 16 residues. CDR3 region: CASSRTSGNSYNEQFF. The CDR3 region has the DNA TGCGCCAGCAGCCGGACTAGCGGGAACTCCTACAATGAGCAGTTCTTC.

V usage is TRBV11-2 and J usage is TRBJ1-1; TRBD1 matches 7 bases. CDR3 length: 19 residues. Unmatched junction bases numbered 15, after V lost 2 bases and J lost 0 bases. Germline values: CDR1 SGHAT, CDR2 FQNNGV. The CDR3 spells CASSLKGLGQLRMNTEAFF. DNA for the CDR3: TGTGCCAGCAGCTTAAAGGGTTTGGGACAGCTGAGGATGAACACTGAAGCTTTCTTT. The variable domain in full, completed from reference TRBV11-2 and TRBJ1-1, reads EAGVAQSPRYKIIEKRQSVAFWCNPISGHATLYWYQQILGQGPKLLIQFQNNGVVDDSQLPKDRFSAERLKGVDSTLKIQPAKLEDSAVYLCASSLKGLGQLRMNTEAFFGQGTRLTVV.

The gene calls are TRBV28 and TRBJ1-2, with a weak D call TRBD1 (5 bases). V was shortened by 2 bases and J by 2 bases, with 12 bases between the two germline ends. CDR1 is MDHEN and CDR2 is SYDVKM in the germline V gene. The CDR3 has 15 residues. The CDR3, as DNA: TGTGCCAGCAGTTTAGGGGCGCTCCTAAACTATGGCTACACCTTC. As protein: CASSLGALLNYGYTF.

The chain uses TRBV7-9 and TRBJ1-1; D unclear. The CDR3 covers 17 residues. Germline V gives CDR1 SEHNR, CDR2 FQNEAQ (reference sequence). Trimming pared 4 bases from V and 2 bases from J, leaving 20 bases between. The chain's CDR3 is CASSSSRSAEANTEAFF. The CDR3 coding sequence is TGTGCCAGCAGCTCTTCGAGGAGCGCGGAGGCTAACACTGAAGCTTTCTTT. The variable domain in full, with the rest retrieved from reference TRBV7-9 and TRBJ1-1, is DTGVSQNPRHKITKRGQNVTFRCDPISEHNRLYWYRQTLGQGPEFLTYFQNEAQLEKSRLLSDRFSAERPKGSFSTLEIQRTEQGDSAMYLCASSSSRSAEANTEAFFGQGTRLTVV.

The CDR3 here is CASSPPYDVAGLFF. Written as DNA, the CDR3 is TGTGCCAGCAGCCCACCTTATGACGTTGCAGGGCTGTTTTTT. The V gene is TRBV7-9, the J gene TRBJ1-4; the D gene is possibly TRBD1 (5 bases). Germline CDR1 SEHNR, CDR2 FQNEAQ (reference sequence). V was clipped by 5 bases and J by 14 bases, with 21 bases between them. This CDR3 has 14 amino acids.

The chain links TRBV21-1 to TRBJ1-2. TRBV21-1 corresponds to a pseudogene. This CDR3 comprises 16 residues. CDR3 protein: CASTERGKGSNYGYTF. CDR3 nucleotide sequence: TGTGCCAGCACCGAACGGGGGAAAGGATCCAACTATGGCTACACCTTC.

The sample holds one count of this clone. The chain carries TRBV6-5 and TRBJ2-6, with 7 positions matching TRBD1. CDR1 MNHEY and CDR2 SVGAGI come from the germline V gene. The trim removed 5 bases at V and 1 base at J, leaving 2 bases unmatched. The CDR3 contains 15 residues. The CDR3 sequence is CASSRGLSGANVLTF. The CDR3 DNA reads as TGTGCCAGCAGTAGGGGGCTTTCTGGGGCCAACGTCCTGACTTTC.